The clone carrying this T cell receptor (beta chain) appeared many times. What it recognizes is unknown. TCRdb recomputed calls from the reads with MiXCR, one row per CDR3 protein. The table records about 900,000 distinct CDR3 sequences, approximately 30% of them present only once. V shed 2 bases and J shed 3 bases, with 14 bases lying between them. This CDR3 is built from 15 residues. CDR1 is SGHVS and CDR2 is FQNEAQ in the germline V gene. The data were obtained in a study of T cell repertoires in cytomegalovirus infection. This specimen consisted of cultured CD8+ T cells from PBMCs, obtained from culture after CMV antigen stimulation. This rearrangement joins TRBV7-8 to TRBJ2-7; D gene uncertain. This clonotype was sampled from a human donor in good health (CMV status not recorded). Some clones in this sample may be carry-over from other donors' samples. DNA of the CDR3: TGTGCCAGCAGCTTAAGGCCCAAGCACGACTACGAGCAGTACGTC. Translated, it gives CASSLRPKHDYEQYV.